Below, 21 T cell receptor beta chains from the same sample are listed, as sequenced in a study of cytomegalovirus exposure and HLA in healthy donors. Researchers ran the PCR with 60 Vbeta and 13 Jbeta primers. Repertoires were generated with immunoSEQ multiplex PCR, while TCRdb's copy carries only in-frame clones and drops some. The data contain under 200,000 clones, 75% to 90% of them singletons. The material sequenced was PBMCs. The receptors stem from a human donor in good health.

The chain employs TRBV19 and TRBJ2-7; unclear D gene. The germline V gene has CDR1 LNHDA and CDR2 SQIVND (reference sequence). V gave up 5 bases and J gave up 2 bases, with 7 bases separating them. The CDR3 is 12 residues long. For the CDR3, the DNA is TGTGCCAGTAGTGAAGCTACCTACGAGCAGTACTTC. Its protein is CASSEATYEQYF.

The chain recombines TRBV13 with TRBJ1-5; 7 nucleotides match TRBD1. The CDR3 contains 14 residues. V lost 4 bases to trimming and J lost 7 bases; unmatched junction nucleotides: 7. Per germline, CDR1 PRHDT and CDR2 FYEKMQ (reference sequence). In nucleotides, the CDR3 is TGTGCCAGCAGCTCCTCGACAGGGACACAGCCCCAGCATTTT. Residues: CASSSSTGTQPQHF.

The V call is TRBV6-4, the J call TRBJ2-1; D possibly corresponds to TRBD1 (6 bases). This CDR3 contains 13 residues. V lost 1 base and J lost 6, with 7 bases in between. In germline, CDR1 is MRHNA, CDR2 SNTAGT. CDR3 in amino acids: CASSDWTVNEQFF. CDR3 nucleotides: TGTGCCAGCAGTGACTGGACAGTCAATGAGCAGTTCTTC.

The gene calls are TRBV19 and TRBJ1-6; no definite D call. Looked up from germline, CDR1 is LNHDA and CDR2 is SQIVND (reference sequence). V lost 3 bases to trimming and J lost 7 bases, with 10 bases between them. The CDR3 has 14 amino acids. The CDR3 DNA is TGTGCCAGTAGTATTCCCTTAGTGAATTCACCCCTCCACTTT. Amino acid sequence: CASSIPLVNSPLHF. Based on the CDR3 plus reference TRBV19 and TRBJ1-6, the full variable domain is DGGITQSPKYLFRKEGQNVTLSCEQNLNHDAMYWYRQDPGQGLRLIYYSQIVNDFQKGDIAEGYSVSREKKESFPLTVTSAQKNPTAFYLCASSIPLVNSPLHFGNGTRLTVT.

This chain connects TRBV9 to TRBJ2-5, with 7 bases that match TRBD1. This CDR3 spans 16 amino acids. Looked up from germline, CDR1 is SGDLS and CDR2 is YYNGEE. J was trimmed by 4 bases and V by 1 base; bases with no gene match: 10. The CDR3 sequence: CASSVSLGGSGETQYF. In nucleotides, the CDR3 is TGTGCCAGCAGCGTATCGCTAGGGGGCTCGGGAGAGACCCAGTACTTC.

The CDR3 bases are TGTGCCAGCAGTCCGTCCGAACAGGGCCGTCGGCACACCTTC. Amino acids: CASSPSEQGRRHTF. The chain links TRBV27 to TRBJ1-2, with D possibly matching TRBD1 (6 bases). Germline CDR1 and CDR2: MNHEY and SMNVEV (reference sequence). V was cut by 5 bases and J by 12 bases, with 22 bases left in between. The CDR3 totals 14 residues.

This clone has a single count. The chain is built from TRBV7-9 and TRBJ2-1; D may be TRBD2 (5 bases). V lost 2 bases, J lost 12 bases, and 11 bases lay in between. CDR3 size: 12 residues. Looked up from germline, CDR1 is SEHNR and CDR2 is FQNEAQ (reference sequence). CDR3 coding DNA: TGTGCCAGCAGCTTATCAGCGGAAAGGCAGTTCTTC. Its translation: CASSLSAERQFF.

This chain joins TRBV10-3 and TRBJ2-3, with 12 bases that match TRBD1. The ends lost 6 bases at V and 6 bases at J; junction bases unmatched: 4. Per germline, CDR1 ENHRY and CDR2 SYGVKD. The CDR3 sequence is 14 residues long. The CDR3 reads CAISRDRGPDTQYF. The DNA for the CDR3 is TGTGCCATCAGCCGGGACAGGGGGCCGGATACGCAGTATTTT.

The chain joins TRBV4-2 to TRBJ1-2, with D possibly being TRBD1 (6 bases). Germline CDR1 reads LGHNA; CDR2 reads YNFKEQ. CDR3 size: 16 residues. Between the trimmed V and J ends, which lost 0 bases and 4 bases, there was a span of 15 bases. The CDR3 sequence is CASSQDETGSAYGYTF. The CDR3 nucleotides read TGTGCCAGCAGCCAAGACGAGACAGGCTCTGCCTATGGCTACACCTTC.

This chain uses TRBV21-1 with TRBJ1-2; the table gives TRBD1 as D, unverified against the DNA. TRBV21-1 is shown as a pseudogene. The CDR3 totals 14 residues. This CDR3 reads CASRPPGQGDGYTF. CDR3 nucleotides: TGTGCCAGCAGACCACCCGGACAGGGGGATGGCTACACCTTC.

As for this clone: Within the sample, other DNA sequences also encode this same CDR3. The rearrangement uses TRBV6-5 and TRBJ1-2; D unresolved. The germline CDR1 and CDR2 sequences are MNHEY and SVGAGI. The V and J ends lost 4 bases and 5 bases respectively, with 5 bases between them. The CDR3 sequence is 11 residues long. In nucleotides, the CDR3 is TGTGCCAGCAGTTCAGGATATGGCTACACCTTC. It encodes CASSSGYGYTF.

The CDR3, as DNA: TGCGCCAGCAGCCCCTATACCGGGGAGCTGTTTTTT. Its translation is CASSPYTGELFF. The chain links TRBV5-1 to TRBJ2-2; D remains unclear. Trimming cost V 4 bases and J 5 bases, with 6 bases left between them. CDR3 length equals 12 residues. Germline V CDR1 and CDR2: SGHRS, YFSETQ.

The chain employs TRBV5-4 and TRBJ2-1, with D tentatively TRBD1 (6 bases). CDR1 is SGHNT and CDR2 is YYREEE in the germline V gene (reference sequence). V was shortened by 2 bases and J by 8 bases, with 11 bases between the two germline ends. This CDR3 has 13 amino acids. CDR3 in DNA: TGTGCCAGCAGCTTACAGGGTGGGGATGAGCAGTTCTTC. Translating gives CASSLQGGDEQFF.

Written as DNA, the CDR3 is TGTGCCATCAGTGAGTCAGTCGGGGGGGCCGGCGGGGAGCTGTTTTTT. Its translation: CAISESVGGAGGELFF. J is TRBJ2-2 and V is TRBV10-3, with 8 nucleotides matching TRBD2. The CDR3 is 16 residues long. V shed 0 bases and J 7 bases; nucleotides not matched to a gene: 7. Germline CDR1 reads ENHRY; CDR2 reads SYGVKD.

This chain connects TRBV5-5 to TRBJ1-3; the match to TRBD1 covers 7 bases. The ends lost 3 bases at V and 0 bases at J; junction bases unmatched: 9. The germline V gene has CDR1 SGHKS and CDR2 YYEKEE (reference sequence). The CDR3 runs to 17 residues. Here the CDR3 DNA reads TGTGCCAGCAGCTGGTTTCCGGGACAGAGCTCTGGAAACACCATATATTTT. Amino acids: CASSWFPGQSSGNTIYF.

This chain connects TRBV7-9 to TRBJ2-1, with TRBD2 identical over 10 bases. The CDR3 extends over 16 amino acids. After removal of 5 bases from V and 0 bases from J, the junction contained 4 bases not matched to a gene. Germline V gives CDR1 SEHNR, CDR2 FQNEAQ (reference sequence). The CDR3 DNA reads TGTGCCAGCAGCCCTAGCGGGGGTCTCTCCTACAATGAGCAGTTCTTC. This translates into CASSPSGGLSYNEQFF. Full variable domain (rest looked up from reference TRBV7-9 and TRBJ2-1): DTGVSQNPRHKITKRGQNVTFRCDPISEHNRLYWYRQTLGQGPEFLTYFQNEAQLEKSRLLSDRFSAERPKGSFSTLEIQRTEQGDSAMYLCASSPSGGLSYNEQFFGPGTRLTVL.

The genes are TRBV29-1 and TRBJ1-5, with TRBD1 as a possible D gene (6 bases). Germline CDR1 and CDR2: SQVTM and ANQGSEA. V was pared by 4 bases and J by 2 bases, with 12 bases between. The CDR3 spans 14 residues. The CDR3, as DNA: TGCAGCGTTGTATCGGGGGGCCGCAATCAGCCCCAGCATTTT. Encoded protein: CSVVSGGRNQPQHF.

The chain employs TRBV4-1 and TRBJ2-2; D uncertain. CDR3 length: 14 amino acids. Per the germline V gene, CDR1 is MGHRA and CDR2 is YSYEKL. V was pared by 1 base and J by 6 bases, with 9 bases between. CDR3 sequence reads: CASSQVVVAGELFF. The CDR3, as DNA: TGCGCCAGCAGCCAAGTGGTAGTCGCCGGGGAGCTGTTTTTT.

A few counts support this clone. The J gene is TRBJ2-2, the V gene TRBV18; 7 bases agree with TRBD2. This CDR3 has 15 residues. Germline CDR1 KGHSH, CDR2 LQKENI. With 8 bases clipped from V and 1 base from J, the junction kept 7 bases outside the gene matches. The CDR3 bases are TGTGCCAGCCAAATGGCGGGGGTGAACACCGGGGAGCTGTTTTTT. Translation gives CASQMAGVNTGELFF.

The chain is built from TRBV7-3 and TRBJ1-1; TRBD1 agrees at 7 bases. This CDR3 spans 13 amino acids. Trimming cost V 5 bases and J 3 bases; bases outside gene matches: 3. CDR1 SGHTA and CDR2 FQGTGA come from the germline V gene. CDR3 sequence: CASSQDRDTEAFF. The CDR3, as DNA: TGTGCCAGCAGCCAAGACAGGGACACTGAAGCTTTCTTT.

This clone appeared a few times. V usage is TRBV25-1 and J usage is TRBJ2-7; TRBD1 matches 9 bases. J was trimmed by 5 bases and V by 6 bases; bases with no gene match: 11. The germline gives CDR1 MGHDK, CDR2 SYGVNS. The CDR3 length is 15 residues. The CDR3 spells CASRNSGTGFHEQYF. As DNA, the CDR3 is TGTGCCAGCAGAAATTCCGGGACAGGGTTCCACGAGCAGTACTTC.